A single sample is the source of the 12 T cell receptor beta chains below, sequenced in a study of CD8+CD57+ T cells in acquired aplastic anemia. Genomic DNA templated the TCR beta VDJ and CDR3 profiling. TCRdb re-called the reads with MiXCR, one entry per CDR3 protein. The sample shows hundreds of thousands of distinct CDR3 sequences, 82% of them seen only once. Before being chosen for sequencing, patients had shown CD8+CD57+ cell expansion by flow cytometry. The specimen was sorted CD4+, CD8+, or CD8+CD57+ T cells (not recorded which) from PBMCs. The receptor source for this set is a human donor with aplastic anemia.

Concerning this clonotype itself: A read error is likely, as this CDR3 ends without the conserved phenylalanine or tryptophan. It is unclear where the CDR3 begins or ends on the DNA, so no DNA is shown, and the CDR3 is as TCRdb lists it. The rearrangement uses TRBV7-6 and TRBJ2-1; the D call of TRBD1 is as the table states it, not checked on the DNA. The length of the CDR3 is 13 amino acids, counting both ends. Germline V CDR1 and CDR2: SGHVS, FNYEAQ. CDR3 sequence: CASSAGGGLAQLL.

V gene TRBV7-2 combines with J gene TRBJ2-3, with no clear D. Germline V gene data show CDR1 as SGHTA and CDR2 as FQGNSA. This CDR3 is 14 amino acids long. The V end lost 5 bases, the J end lost 14 bases, and 23 bases lay between the germline ends. CDR3 protein: CASSPLRDEDFLYF. For the CDR3, the DNA is TGTGCCAGCAGCCCTCTAAGAGATGAGGATTTCCTGTATTTT.

A remark on this clonotype: The junction does not match germline at one end; this may be a read error. V gene TRBV7-2 combines with J gene TRBJ1-4; 10 nucleotides agree with TRBD1. CDR1 and CDR2 (germline): SGHTA, FQGNSA. CDR3 length equals 14 residues. CDR3 nucleotides: TGTGCCAGCAGCTCAGTCGACAGGGGGCAAAGGGAAAAATTT. Protein sequence: CASSSVDRGQREKF.

The V call is TRBV7-9, the J call TRBJ1-2; 8 bases fit TRBD1. This CDR3 has 17 residues. From germline, CDR1 is SEHNR and CDR2 FQNEAQ (reference sequence). V gave up 2 bases and J gave up 5 bases; unmatched junction bases: 13. CDR3 sequence: CASSLRRRDRLEYGYTF. The CDR3 DNA sequence: TGTGCCAGCAGCTTAAGACGCCGGGACAGGCTCGAATATGGCTACACCTTC.

Concerning this clonotype itself: This likely comes from a read error, as the CDR3 has no conserved phenylalanine or tryptophan at its end. The chain links TRBV7-7 to TRBJ2-1; D perhaps matches TRBD2 (5 bases). Looked up from germline, CDR1 is SSHAT and CDR2 is FNYEAQ (reference sequence). There are 13 residues in the CDR3. CDR3 region: CSSSTGVRSGQFS. CDR3 sequence (DNA): TGTTCTAGCAGCACCGGGGTTAGAAGTGGACAGTTCTCC.

Of note for this clonotype: One end of the junction varies from germline; a read error may be responsible. The chain joins TRBV7-9 to TRBJ2-1; perhaps TRBD2 as D (7 bases). The CDR3 is made up of 15 amino acids. Germline loops: CDR1 SEHNR, CDR2 FQNEAQ (reference sequence). The CDR3 nucleotides read TGTGCCACCAGCATTGAAAGAAGGGGGGGGAGTGAGCAGTTCTTC. Its protein product is CATSIERRGGSEQFF. Using reference TRBV7-9 and TRBJ2-1 for the parts outside the CDR3, the full variable domain is DTGVSQNPRHKITKRGQNVTFRCDPISEHNRLYWYRQTLGQGPEFLTYFQNEAQLEKSRLLSDRFSAERPKGSFSTLEIQRTEQGDSAMYLCATSIERRGGSEQFFGPGTRLTVL.

Details on this clonotype: A much larger clone lies a single base off, so this may be a read error. It is unclear where the CDR3 begins or ends on the DNA, so no DNA is shown, and the CDR3 is as TCRdb lists it. J is TRBJ2-7 and V is TRBV7-9; TRBD1 was called by the table and not checked on the DNA. Germline CDR1 SEHNR, CDR2 FQNEAQ (reference sequence). 15 amino acids form the CDR3, both terminal residues included. CDR3 residues: CAGQGAKETQYFGYF.

This clonotype was seen just once. The CDR3 DNA reads TGTGCCAGCAGCTTTTGGGGTTACAATGAGCAGTTCTTCTACGAGCAGTACGTC. Protein sequence: CASSFWGYNEQFFYEQYV. This rearrangement joins TRBV7-9 to TRBJ2-7; D is unresolved. The CDR3 is made up of 18 amino acids. Trimming stripped 3 bases from V and 3 bases from J, with 24 bases between. Germline-derived CDR1 and CDR2 are SEHNR and FQNEAQ (reference sequence).

The chain has TRBV20-1 and TRBJ2-1; TRBD1 aligns across 7 bases. With 5 bases clipped from V and 8 bases from J, the junction kept 12 bases outside the gene matches. CDR1 and CDR2 from the germline V gene are DFQATT and SNEGSKA (reference sequence). CDR3 length: 14 residues. The CDR3, as DNA: TGCAGTGCTGCCACAGGGGAAGGTCAGGATGAGCAGTTCTTC. This codes for CSAATGEGQDEQFF.

Note on this clonotype: The conserved phenylalanine or tryptophan normally closing the CDR3 is absent here, so this likely arose from a read error. The limits of the CDR3 on the DNA are not certain, so only TCRdb's listed CDR3 is given. V gene TRBV2 combines with J gene TRBJ2-7; the table's D gene call, TRBD1, was not cross checked with the DNA. The germline CDR1 and CDR2 sequences are SNHLY and FYNNEI. The CDR3 adds up to 15 amino acids, both ends counted. CDR3 amino acids: CASGDGGTDMQEFGL.

The CDR3 is CASSFTSEKETQYF. CDR3 nucleotide sequence: TGTGCCAGCAGCTTTACTAGCGAAAAAGAGACCCAGTACTTC. The V call is TRBV5-4, the J call TRBJ2-5; the match to TRBD2 covers 7 bases. The CDR3 covers 14 residues. The V gene's germline CDR1 is SGHNT and CDR2 YYREEE (reference sequence). V lost 2 bases and J lost 3; bases outside the gene matches: 4.

This clonotype was picked up a small number of times. V gene TRBV19 combines with J gene TRBJ2-3; 11 nucleotides line up with TRBD2. The CDR3 consists of 15 residues. CDR1 and CDR2 from the germline V gene are LNHDA and SQIVND (reference sequence). The V and J ends lost 6 bases and 2 bases, in that order; junction bases with no gene match: 4. CDR3 loop: CASSLTSGTTDTQYF. The CDR3 nucleotides read TGTGCCAGTAGCCTGACTAGCGGGACCACAGATACGCAGTATTTT. Complete variable domain (other parts from reference TRBV19 and TRBJ2-3): DGGITQSPKYLFRKEGQNVTLSCEQNLNHDAMYWYRQDPGQGLRLIYYSQIVNDFQKGDIAEGYSVSREKKESFPLTVTSAQKNPTAFYLCASSLTSGTTDTQYFGPGTRLTVL.